A single sample gave rise to the 32 T cell receptor beta chains below, sequenced in a study of T cells after yellow fever vaccination (dated by TCRdb to the late 2010s). Library preparation was by 5' RACE. The sequencer was an Illumina HiSeq 2500. The public reads were reprocessed in TCRdb via fastp at Q25 and MiXCR, keeping in-frame beta chains. Entries are consolidated by CDR3 protein sequence, retaining the most common genes and DNA. The sample includes 500,000 to 650,000 distinct CDR3 sequences, with around a sixth observed a single time. Jointly, the top ten make up 15% to 20% of the sample. In the paper's terms, the treatment or condition label means: live attenuated yellow fever vaccine strain. The specimen comprised PBMCs, sampled less than 6 days after the first yellow fever vaccination. These receptors were obtained from a man between 18 and 29 years old who received the YFV17D yellow fever vaccine.

The chain joins TRBV20-1 to TRBJ2-5; D is possibly TRBD2 (7 bases). The ends were cut back, 5 bases at V and 1 base at J, with 11 bases in the middle. The germline gives CDR1 DFQATT, CDR2 SNEGSKA (reference sequence). The CDR3 loop spans 13 amino acids. DNA for the CDR3: TGCAGTGCTGGGGGGGCAGGCCAAGAGACCCAGTACTTC. Translating gives CSAGGAGQETQYF.

J is TRBJ2-1 and V is TRBV7-9, with TRBD2 identical over 13 bases. Trimming removed 5 bases from V and 8 bases from J; junction bases left unmatched: 9. The germline gives CDR1 SEHNR, CDR2 FQNEAQ (reference sequence). CDR3 length: 16 residues. The CDR3 here is CASSGGGTSGIDEQFF. In DNA, the CDR3 is TGTGCCAGCAGCGGCGGCGGGACTAGCGGGATCGATGAGCAGTTCTTC.

The chain employs TRBV6-2 or TRBV6-3 and TRBJ2-7; D ambiguous. This CDR3 is built from 17 residues. Germline-derived CDR1 and CDR2 are MNHEY and SVGEGT. V was clipped by 2 bases and J by 3 bases, with 20 bases between them. The CDR3 DNA is TGTGCCAGCAGTTACCCCCATCTCCCCGCAAACGTCTACGAGCAGTACGTC. Its translation: CASSYPHLPANVYEQYV.

The chain's CDR3 is CASSPPSGGDIQYF. The DNA for the CDR3 is TGTGCCAGCTCACCACCTTCGGGGGGAGACATTCAGTACTTC. The chain employs TRBV18 and TRBJ2-4, with 7 bases fitting TRBD2. The ends lost 0 bases at V and 8 bases at J; junction bases unmatched: 4. The germline V gene encodes CDR1 KGHSH and CDR2 LQKENI. This CDR3 has 14 residues.

The chain couples TRBV11-1 to TRBJ1-2; D uncertain. The V end lost 8 bases, the J end lost 4 bases, and 29 bases lay between the germline ends. The germline gives CDR1 SGHAT, CDR2 FQDESV (reference sequence). The CDR3 is 18 residues long. The DNA for the CDR3 is TGTGCCAGCTGCTCTAGCCCGCGGGCTTCGCTTGGAAGCTATGGCTACACCTTC. Protein sequence: CASCSSPRASLGSYGYTF.

The chain has TRBV29-1 and TRBJ2-1; D not resolved. CDR3 length: 14 residues. Trimming cost V 4 bases and J 9 bases, with 19 bases left between them. Germline CDR1 SQVTM, CDR2 ANQGSEA. CDR3 nucleotides: TGCAGCGTTGGAGCCCCGGGCCTGAGAGTTGAGCAGTTCTTC. Residues: CSVGAPGLRVEQFF.

This clonotype was seen more than once but under ten times. The V and J genes are TRBV10-3 and TRBJ2-7; maybe TRBD1 (6 bases). Germline CDR1 reads ENHRY; CDR2 reads SYGVKD. Trimming stripped 6 bases from V and 5 bases from J, with 14 bases between. There are 13 residues in the CDR3. As DNA, the CDR3 is TGTGCCATCAGCACCGGGACACACGACGAGCAGTACTTC. Encoded protein: CAISTGTHDEQYF.

This clonotype was detected only a few times. The chain uses TRBV20-1 and TRBJ1-1, with TRBD1 identical over 9 bases. This CDR3 comprises 13 residues. Trimming took 3 bases from V and 5 from J; bases not matched to a gene: 4. Germline CDR1 and CDR2: DFQATT and SNEGSKA (reference sequence). In DNA, the CDR3 is TGCAGTGCTAGCAGGGACAGGGATACTGAAGCTTTCTTT. It specifies CSASRDRDTEAFF.

This clonotype was counted between two and nine times. V and J are TRBV29-1 and TRBJ2-1; possibly TRBD2 for D (5 bases). CDR3 length: 14 residues. Germline CDR1 is SQVTM and CDR2 is ANQGSEA. Between the trimmed V and J ends, which lost 8 bases and 0 bases, there was a span of 14 bases. CDR3 sequence reads: CSFSGITSYNEQFF. CDR3 DNA: TGCAGCTTCTCGGGGATTACCTCCTACAATGAGCAGTTCTTC.

This clonotype was seen only a few times. The chain joins TRBV7-8 to TRBJ2-2; D is perhaps TRBD1 (5 bases). In germline, CDR1 is SGHVS, CDR2 FQNEAQ. The CDR3 has 16 amino acids. The V gene lost 3 bases and the J gene lost 3 bases, with 14 bases spanning the gap. CDR3 DNA: TGTGCCAGCAGCTTGGTCAGGGTGCAGGACACCGGGGAGCTGTTTTTT. Amino acid sequence: CASSLVRVQDTGELFF.

The chain recombines TRBV18 with TRBJ2-7, with 8 nucleotides matching TRBD2. Germline values: CDR1 KGHSH, CDR2 LQKENI. Trimming cost V 4 bases and J 6 bases; bases outside gene matches: 5. The CDR3 is 13 amino acids. CDR3 coding DNA: TGTGCCAGCTCACTCGGACTAGCCTCCGAGCAGTACGTC. Its protein is CASSLGLASEQYV.

This clonotype was recorded a few times. The chain employs TRBV5-1 and TRBJ2-2, with TRBD1 as a possible D gene (5 bases). V was pared by 0 bases and J by 0 bases, with 9 bases between. Per germline, CDR1 SGHRS and CDR2 YFSETQ. The CDR3 spans 16 residues. Here the CDR3 DNA reads TGCGCCAGCAGCTTGGTGTCCAGGGCGAACACCGGGGAGCTGTTTTTT. Protein: CASSLVSRANTGELFF.

This clonotype has just a few counts. This chain uses TRBV7-9 with TRBJ2-1, with a possible D match to TRBD2 (7 bases). The CDR3 spans 16 residues. The V and J ends lost 0 bases and 4 bases respectively, with 13 bases between them. Germline V gene lookup returns CDR1 SEHNR and CDR2 FQNEAQ (reference sequence). Written as DNA, the CDR3 is TGTGCCAGCAGCTTAGCAACCGGGGGGCTTTACAATGAGCAGTTCTTC. Translating gives CASSLATGGLYNEQFF. Full variable domain (rest looked up from reference TRBV7-9 and TRBJ2-1): DTGVSQNPRHKITKRGQNVTFRCDPISEHNRLYWYRQTLGQGPEFLTYFQNEAQLEKSRLLSDRFSAERPKGSFSTLEIQRTEQGDSAMYLCASSLATGGLYNEQFFGPGTRLTVL.

This clonotype has a handful of counts. At one boundary the junction diverges from the germline segment, which might be a read error. In DNA form, the CDR3 reads TGTGCTAGCAGTGACCGGGACAGGGGAGAGACCCAGTACTTC. The encoded protein is CASSDRDRGETQYF. This chain joins TRBV7-7 and TRBJ2-5; 10 bases are a match to TRBD1. Germline CDR1 SSHAT, CDR2 FNYEAQ (reference sequence). This CDR3 is built from 14 residues. Complete variable domain (other parts from reference TRBV7-7 and TRBJ2-5): GAGVSQSPRYKVTKRGQDVTLRCDPISSHATLYWYQQALGQGPEFLTYFNYEAQPDKSGLPSDRFSAERPEGSISTLTIQRTEQRDSAMYRCASSDRDRGETQYFGPGTRLLVL.

This chain joins TRBV20-1 and TRBJ2-3, with a tentative D call TRBD2 (7 bases). V lost 4 bases to trimming and J lost 0 bases, with 23 bases between them. In germline, CDR1 is DFQATT, CDR2 SNEGSKA (reference sequence). The CDR3 is 18 amino acids. CDR3 region: CSATRGGPASLSTDTQYF. The CDR3 nucleotides read TGCAGTGCTACCCGCGGGGGCCCCGCCTCTCTGAGCACAGATACGCAGTATTTT.

There are a few counts of this clonotype. V usage is TRBV28 and J usage is TRBJ2-2; the D is unclear. CDR3 size: 12 residues. The germline CDR1 and CDR2 sequences are MDHEN and SYDVKM. Trimming took 7 bases from V and 7 from J, leaving 10 bases between them. CDR3 sequence (DNA): TGTGCCAGCACCTCGCCGGGCGGGGAGCTGTTTTTT. It is translated as CASTSPGGELFF.

This clonotype has just a few counts. The V call is TRBV7-9, the J call TRBJ1-1; D ambiguous. Germline assignment: CDR1 SEHNR and CDR2 FQNEAQ (reference sequence). V dropped 5 bases and J dropped 3 bases, with 10 bases sitting between them. The CDR3 runs to 13 residues. The DNA for the CDR3 is TGTGCCAGCAGCAACCGGAAGGACACTGAAGCTTTCTTT. This translates into CASSNRKDTEAFF.

This clonotype was recorded only once. The V gene is TRBV6-6, the J gene TRBJ1-6; no reliable D call. From germline, CDR1 is MNHNY and CDR2 SVGAGI (reference sequence). Trimming stripped 5 bases from V and 14 bases from J, with 10 bases between. The CDR3 runs to 11 residues. DNA of the CDR3: TGTGCCAGCAGTCCTCTGGTGGCCCTCCACTTT. Its translation is CASSPLVALHF.

The genes are TRBV12-3 or TRBV12-4 and TRBJ2-3; unclear D gene. V lost 7 bases, J lost 2 bases, and 13 bases lay in between. The CDR3 runs to 14 residues. The CDR3 here is CASKVQSPTDTQYF. The CDR3 bases are TGTGCCAGCAAAGTGCAGAGTCCCACAGATACGCAGTATTTT.

This clonotype appeared a few times. This chain connects TRBV4-1 to TRBJ2-3; maybe TRBD1 (6 bases). This CDR3 contains 15 residues. Trimming took 2 bases from V and 5 from J, leaving 14 bases between them. Germline V lookup: CDR1 MGHRA, CDR2 YSYEKL. The CDR3 here is CASSQSLGGEDTQYF. The CDR3 bases are TGCGCCAGCAGCCAAAGTCTAGGGGGAGAAGATACGCAGTATTTT.

This clonotype was observed once. The CDR3, as DNA: TGTGCCAGCGGCCCCCTGGACAGGGCGAGGGAGACCCAGTACTTC. Protein product: CASGPLDRARETQYF. The chain links TRBV4-2 to TRBJ2-5; 8 bases line up with TRBD1. There are 15 residues in the CDR3. V lost 8 bases to trimming and J lost 5 bases; unmatched junction nucleotides: 13. The germline V gene has CDR1 LGHNA and CDR2 YNFKEQ.

This clonotype was counted between two and nine times. V is TRBV10-3 and J is TRBJ2-1, with 12 bases matching TRBD2. Germline CDR1 reads ENHRY; CDR2 reads SYGVKD. The CDR3 totals 15 residues. V was pared by 4 bases and J by 5 bases, with 3 bases of the junction left unmatched. The CDR3 is CAISVLAGGNNEQFF. The CDR3 DNA is TGTGCCATCAGTGTACTAGCGGGGGGAAACAATGAGCAGTTCTTC.

The sample holds many counts of this clonotype. V gene TRBV7-6 combines with J gene TRBJ1-1; D ambiguous. Germline V gene sequence: CDR1 SGHVS, CDR2 FNYEAQ. The length of the CDR3 is 13 residues. The V and J ends lost 1 base and 5 bases respectively, with 8 bases between them. CDR3 DNA: TGTGCCAGCAGCTTAGGGCGTCAGACTGAAGCTTTCTTT. Translated, it gives CASSLGRQTEAFF.

The rearrangement links TRBV6-2 or TRBV6-3 to TRBJ1-2; D ambiguous. The CDR3 is 11 residues long. The V and J ends lost 8 bases and 5 bases respectively, with 9 bases between them. Germline values: CDR1 MNHEY, CDR2 SVGEGT. CDR3 residues: CASSGLYGYTF. CDR3 in DNA: TGTGCCAGCTCAGGCCTATATGGCTACACCTTC.

Only one count was recorded for this clonotype. The chain links TRBV7-9 to TRBJ2-5; D not certain. The CDR3 loop spans 14 amino acids. The germline gives CDR1 SEHNR, CDR2 FQNEAQ (reference sequence). V was shortened by 3 bases and J by 5 bases, with 13 bases between the two germline ends. CDR3 amino acids: CASSFPLRWETQYF. CDR3 in DNA: TGTGCCAGCAGCTTCCCTCTTCGATGGGAGACCCAGTACTTC. The full variable domain, with the rest looked up from reference TRBV7-9 and TRBJ2-5, is DTGVSQNPRHKITKRGQNVTFRCDPISEHNRLYWYRQTLGQGPEFLTYFQNEAQLEKSRLLSDRFSAERPKGSFSTLEIQRTEQGDSAMYLCASSFPLRWETQYFGPGTRLLVL.

This clonotype was observed a few times. The chain recombines TRBV10-2 with TRBJ2-4; no definite D call. The CDR3 is made up of 12 amino acids. The V and J ends lost 6 bases and 8 bases respectively, with 11 bases between them. The germline CDR1 and CDR2 sequences are WSHSY and SAAADI. In DNA, the CDR3 is TGCGCCAGCAGCTTAGATATTGACATTCAGTACTTC. Protein product: CASSLDIDIQYF.

A few counts support this clonotype. This chain links TRBV7-9 with TRBJ2-2, with a tentative D call TRBD2 (6 bases). With 5 bases removed from V and 0 bases from J, the gap between germline ends came to 16 bases. This CDR3 region has 17 residues. CDR1 SEHNR and CDR2 FQNEAQ come from the germline V gene (reference sequence). DNA for the CDR3: TGTGCCAGCAGCGGATGGGTCGGGGGTCCGAACACCGGGGAGCTGTTTTTT. Residues: CASSGWVGGPNTGELFF. The variable domain in full, completed from reference TRBV7-9 and TRBJ2-2, reads DTGVSQNPRHKITKRGQNVTFRCDPISEHNRLYWYRQTLGQGPEFLTYFQNEAQLEKSRLLSDRFSAERPKGSFSTLEIQRTEQGDSAMYLCASSGWVGGPNTGELFFGEGSRLTVL.

This clonotype was seen more than once but under ten times. This chain joins TRBV10-2 and TRBJ2-2; possible D gene TRBD2, 7 bases. The germline V and J ends were trimmed by 7 bases and 9 bases, with 24 bases remaining between them. Germline V CDR1 and CDR2: WSHSY, SAAADI. The CDR3 totals 16 residues. The CDR3 DNA follows: TGCGCCAGCACCGTCCACTGGGGCGGGGGCCCCCGGGAGCTGTTTTTT. It yields the protein CASTVHWGGGPRELFF.

This clonotype has only one observation. The chain recombines TRBV27 with TRBJ2-6; the D gene is possibly TRBD1 (5 bases). The CDR3 runs to 14 residues. V was clipped by 7 bases and J by 0 bases, with 7 bases between them. From germline, CDR1 is MNHEY and CDR2 SMNVEV (reference sequence). The CDR3 sequence is CASKGVSGANVLTF. The CDR3 region has the DNA TGTGCCAGCAAAGGGGTCTCTGGGGCCAACGTCCTGACTTTC.

This clonotype has more than one count but fewer than ten. The rearrangement uses TRBV28 and TRBJ2-7, with D maybe TRBD2 (6 bases). V lost 8 bases and J lost 2, with 16 bases in between. This CDR3 is 14 amino acids long. Per germline, CDR1 MDHEN and CDR2 SYDVKM. CDR3 coding DNA: TGTGCCAGCTCTGGGCGGGGTTACCCCTACGAGCAGTACGTC. This codes for CASSGRGYPYEQYV.

This clonotype was seen a few times. The J gene is TRBJ2-5, the V gene TRBV24-1, with no clear D. V lost 0 bases to trimming and J lost 2 bases, with 0 bases between them. The CDR3 spans 12 residues. Germline CDR1 KGHDR, CDR2 SFDVKD. The DNA for the CDR3 is TGTGCCACCAGTGATTTGCAAGAGACCCAGTACTTC. It translates to CATSDLQETQYF.

The genes are TRBV29-1 and TRBJ2-3; D remains ambiguous. From germline, CDR1 is SQVTM and CDR2 ANQGSEA. The CDR3 runs to 14 residues. V was clipped by 0 bases and J by 2 bases, with 9 bases between them. In nucleotides, the CDR3 is TGCAGCGTTGAAGAAGTGCAGGCCACAGATACGCAGTATTTT. Amino acids: CSVEEVQATDTQYF.